This T cell receptor beta chain was documented in a study of human thymus T cells. Findings and limits, study-wide: Across thymic and blood repertoires, the usage of V and J genes appeared to be biased. Related work showed strongly overlapping thymic repertoires across unrelated individuals.

CDR1 and CDR2 (germline): SGHTS, YDEGEE. The junction had 7 bases not matched to a gene; V was cut back by 0 bases and J by 2 bases. CDR3 size: 16 residues. Resections were taken during corrective heart surgery, and the thymus tissue came from these. Having corrective surgery for congenital heart defects, healthy Finnish infants were the ones who donated. On this clone: Its antigen is not identified.

Method: immunoSEQ multiplex PCR; TCRdb's copy keeps in-frame clones and lacks some. The data show approximately 71,000 clones, around 95% seen once. Material: thymus tissue. V gene TRBV5-8 combines with J gene TRBJ1-2, with 7 bases that match TRBD1. The TCR originated in a girl under three years old with a congenital heart defect but otherwise immunologically healthy. The CDR3 sequence: CASSLVAGQRNYGYTF. The CDR3, as DNA: TGTGCCAGCAGCTTGGTGGCGGGACAGCGAAACTATGGCTACACCTTC.